A selection of T cell receptor beta chains follows, all from one sample in a study of control samples from healthy donors and cancer patients. Clones were read by immunoSEQ multiplex PCR, and TCRdb kept only the in-frame ones, dropping some. This table has 95,000 to 150,000 clones, approximately 90% appearing once. Specimen: blood. Source of these receptors: a woman aged 18-35 years in good health. Each CDR3 is given with its conserved first and last residue. D genes are given only for firm matches. Some rows have no size entry. The others give once, few or many, or a class for an expanded clone.

D	size	V	J	DNA	CDR3
.	once	TRBV11-2	TRBJ2-7	TGTGCCAGCAGCTTAAAGCTAGCCCCCTACGAGCAGTACTTC	CASSLKLAPYEQYF
.	.	TRBV19	TRBJ2-1	TGTGCCAGTACCCTTCGTTCAGTTGGCAATGAGCAGTTCTTC	CASTLRSVGNEQFF
TRBD2	.	TRBV7-9	TRBJ2-7	TGTGCCAGCAGCCATGCCTTAGCGGGAGCCTACGAGCAGTACTTC	CASSHALAGAYEQYF
.	.	TRBV18	TRBJ2-2	TGTGCCAGCTCACCAAAAGTACCCGGGGAGCTGTTTTTT	CASSPKVPGELFF
TRBD2	.	TRBV7-9	TRBJ2-1	TGTGCCAGCAGCTCCAGGACTAGCGGGAGACTCTACAATGAGCAGTTCTTC	CASSSRTSGRLYNEQFF
.	.	TRBV5-4	TRBJ2-3	TGTGCCAGCAGCTTGGAACTAGGAACAGATACGCAGTATTTT	CASSLELGTDTQYF
.	once	TRBV19	TRBJ1-6	TGTGCCAGTCACACGGGACTCAGGAATTCACCCCTCCACTTT	CASHTGLRNSPLHF
.	.	TRBV30	TRBJ1-2	TGTGCCTGGAGTGTAAACTCGCGGGGTACTTATGGCTACACCTTC	CAWSVNSRGTYGYTF
.	.	TRBV18	TRBJ2-5	TGTGCCAGCTCGAACGGTCACAGAGAGACCCAGTACTTC	CASSNGHRETQYF
.	.	TRBV7-2	TRBJ2-7	TGTGCCAGCAGCTTAGGGGCATTGGGCTACGAGCAGTACTTC	CASSLGALGYEQYF
TRBD1	.	TRBV4-3	TRBJ1-1	TGCGCCAGCAGCTACAACGTACAGGGGGCCGGCACTGAAGCTTTCTTT	CASSYNVQGAGTEAFF
.	.	TRBV13	TRBJ2-4	TGTGCCAGCAGCTTTTTCGGGGCCAGTCTGTCGGTCAAAAACATTCAGTACTTC	CASSFFGASLSVKNIQYF
TRBD2	.	TRBV9	TRBJ2-1	TGTGCCAGCAGCGCGTATGGAAGGGGTCGGGGGGTAAATGAGCAGTTCTTC	CASSAYGRGRGVNEQFF
TRBD1	.	TRBV5-1	TRBJ2-3	TGCGCCAGCAGCATGGACAGGGGGACAGATACGCAGTATTTT	CASSMDRGTDTQYF
.	.	TRBV12-3/TRBV12-4	TRBJ2-2	TGTGCCAGCAGTTTTGCCCGAATAGGGGAGCTGTTTTTT	CASSFARIGELFF
.	.	TRBV30	TRBJ1-3	TGTGCCTGGAGTGTACGGGGAAACACCATATATTTT	CAWSVRGNTIYF
TRBD2	few	TRBV4-3	TRBJ2-3	TGCGCCAGCAGCCAAGATGAGGAGGCGGCGGGGACTAGTAAGAGGAGGTTGCAGTATTTT	CASSQDEEAAGTSKRRLQYF
.	.	TRBV29-1	TRBJ2-1	TGCAGCGTTGCGTTCCTCAATGAGCAGTTCTTC	CSVAFLNEQFF
.	few	TRBV29-1	TRBJ2-2	TGCAGCTTGCGGGGAAACACCGGGGAGCTGTTTTTT	CSLRGNTGELFF
.	.	TRBV7-2	TRBJ1-2	TGTGCCAGCAGCCCCTTTAGCAACAGTCCCCAGTATGGCTACACCTTC	CASSPFSNSPQYGYTF
.	.	TRBV7-2	TRBJ2-3	TGTGCCAGCAGCTTAGGCCCGGGACAACTCACAGATACGCAGTATTTT	CASSLGPGQLTDTQYF